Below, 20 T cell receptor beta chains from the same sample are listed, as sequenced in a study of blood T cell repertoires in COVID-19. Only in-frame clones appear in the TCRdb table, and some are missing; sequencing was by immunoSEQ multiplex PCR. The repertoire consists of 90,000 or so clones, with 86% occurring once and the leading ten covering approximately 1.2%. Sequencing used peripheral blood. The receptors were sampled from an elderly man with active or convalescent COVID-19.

The CDR3 nucleotides are TGTGCCAGCAGCTTAACCGGGGGGACCTACGAGCAGTACTTC. Its translation: CASSLTGGTYEQYF. The chain has TRBV7-2 and TRBJ2-7; 7 nucleotides align to TRBD2. This CDR3 spans 14 amino acids. Germline loops: CDR1 SGHTA, CDR2 FQGNSA. The J segment lost 2 bases and the V segment lost 2 bases, leaving 3 bases of the junction unmatched.

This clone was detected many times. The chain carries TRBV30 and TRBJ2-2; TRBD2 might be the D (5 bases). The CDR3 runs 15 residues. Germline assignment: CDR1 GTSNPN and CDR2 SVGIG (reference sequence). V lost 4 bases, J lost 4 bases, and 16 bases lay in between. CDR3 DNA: TGTGCCTGGATGGATTCGGGAATTGCCACCGGGGAGCTGTTTTTT. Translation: CAWMDSGIATGELFF.

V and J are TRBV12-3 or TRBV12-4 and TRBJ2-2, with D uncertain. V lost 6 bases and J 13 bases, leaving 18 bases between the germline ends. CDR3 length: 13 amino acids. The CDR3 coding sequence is TGTGCCAGCAGCCCGTCCCCCGGTTCTGGGCTGTTTTTT. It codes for CASSPSPGSGLFF.

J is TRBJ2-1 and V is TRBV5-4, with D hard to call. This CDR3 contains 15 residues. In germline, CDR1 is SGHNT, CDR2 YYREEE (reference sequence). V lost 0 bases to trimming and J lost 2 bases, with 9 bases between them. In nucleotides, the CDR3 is TGTGCCAGCAGCTTGGATTACGCTACCTACAATGAGCAGTTCTTC. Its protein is CASSLDYATYNEQFF.

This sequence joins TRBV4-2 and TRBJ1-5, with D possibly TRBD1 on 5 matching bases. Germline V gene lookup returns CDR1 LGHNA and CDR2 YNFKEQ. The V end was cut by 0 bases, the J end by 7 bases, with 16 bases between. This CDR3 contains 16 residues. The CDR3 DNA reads TGTGCCAGCAGCCAAGATCGGCAGGGAATAGGACAGCCCCAGCATTTT. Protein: CASSQDRQGIGQPQHF.

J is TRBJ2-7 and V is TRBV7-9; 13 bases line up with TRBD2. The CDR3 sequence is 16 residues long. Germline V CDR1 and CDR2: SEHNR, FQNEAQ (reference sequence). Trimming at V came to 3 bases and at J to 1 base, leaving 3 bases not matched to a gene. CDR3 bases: TGTGCCAGCAGCTTCAAGACTAGCGGGAGGTCCTACGAGCAGTACTTC. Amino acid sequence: CASSFKTSGRSYEQYF.

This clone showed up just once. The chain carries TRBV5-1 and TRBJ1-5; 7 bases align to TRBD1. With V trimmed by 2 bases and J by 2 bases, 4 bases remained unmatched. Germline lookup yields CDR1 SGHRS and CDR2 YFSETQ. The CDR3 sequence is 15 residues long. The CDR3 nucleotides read TGCGCCAGCAGCTTACAGGGGTCGGGCAATCAGCCCCAGCATTTT. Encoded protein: CASSLQGSGNQPQHF. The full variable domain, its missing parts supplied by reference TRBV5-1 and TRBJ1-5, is KAGVTQTPRYLIKTRGQQVTLSCSPISGHRSVSWYQQTPGQGLQFLFEYFSETQRNKGNFPGRFSGRQFSNSRSEMNVSTLELGDSALYLCASSLQGSGNQPQHFGDGTRLSIL.

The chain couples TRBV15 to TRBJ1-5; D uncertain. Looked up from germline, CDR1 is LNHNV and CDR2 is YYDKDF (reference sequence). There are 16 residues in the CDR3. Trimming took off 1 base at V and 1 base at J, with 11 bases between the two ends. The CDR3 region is CATSRVRAPSNQPQHF. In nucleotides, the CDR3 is TGTGCCACCAGCAGAGTGAGGGCCCCCAGCAATCAGCCCCAGCATTTT.

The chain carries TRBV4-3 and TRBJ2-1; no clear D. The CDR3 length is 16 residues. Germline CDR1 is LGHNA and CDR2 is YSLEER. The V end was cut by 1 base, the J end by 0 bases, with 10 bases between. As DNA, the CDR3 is TGCGCCAGCAGCCAAGTTTTTAGTACCTCCTACAATGAGCAGTTCTTC. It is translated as CASSQVFSTSYNEQFF.

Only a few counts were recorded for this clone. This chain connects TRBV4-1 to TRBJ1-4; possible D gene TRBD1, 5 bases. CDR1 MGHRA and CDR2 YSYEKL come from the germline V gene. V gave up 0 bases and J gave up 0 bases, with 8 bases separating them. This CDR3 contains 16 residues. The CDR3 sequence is CASSQDQGTTNEKLFF. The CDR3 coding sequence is TGCGCCAGCAGCCAAGACCAGGGAACAACTAATGAAAAACTGTTTTTT.

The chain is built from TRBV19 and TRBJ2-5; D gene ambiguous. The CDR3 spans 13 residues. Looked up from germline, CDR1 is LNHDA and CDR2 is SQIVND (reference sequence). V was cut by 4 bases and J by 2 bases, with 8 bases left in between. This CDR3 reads CASSTGKQETQYF. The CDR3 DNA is TGTGCCAGTAGTACAGGCAAGCAAGAGACCCAGTACTTC.

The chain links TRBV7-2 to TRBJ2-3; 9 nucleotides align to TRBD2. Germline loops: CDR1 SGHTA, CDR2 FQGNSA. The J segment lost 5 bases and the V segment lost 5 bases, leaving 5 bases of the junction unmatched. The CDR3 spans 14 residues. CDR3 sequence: CASSETSGGDTQYF. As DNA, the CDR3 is TGTGCCAGCAGCGAGACTAGCGGAGGAGATACGCAGTATTTT. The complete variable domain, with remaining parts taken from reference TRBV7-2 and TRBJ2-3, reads GAGVSQSPSNKVTEKGKDVELRCDPISGHTALYWYRQSLGQGLEFLIYFQGNSAPDKSGLPSDRFSAERTGGSVSTLTIQRTQQEDSAVYLCASSETSGGDTQYFGPGTRLTVL.

This CDR3 is CASSLLGTGGNEKLFF. The CDR3 nucleotides read TGTGCCAGCAGTCTATTGGGCACAGGGGGGAATGAAAAACTGTTTTTT. The J gene is TRBJ1-4, the V gene TRBV2; 8 nucleotides agree with TRBD1. Germline CDR1 SNHLY, CDR2 FYNNEI. CDR3 length: 16 amino acids. The V gene end was trimmed by 5 bases and the J gene end by 5 bases; junction bases not matched to a gene: 10. The full variable domain, with the rest looked up from reference TRBV2 and TRBJ1-4, is EPEVTQTPSHQVTQMGQEVILRCVPISNHLYFYWYRQILGQKVEFLVSFYNNEISEKSEIFDDQFSVERPDGSNFTLKIRSTKLEDSAMYFCASSLLGTGGNEKLFFGSGTQLSVL.

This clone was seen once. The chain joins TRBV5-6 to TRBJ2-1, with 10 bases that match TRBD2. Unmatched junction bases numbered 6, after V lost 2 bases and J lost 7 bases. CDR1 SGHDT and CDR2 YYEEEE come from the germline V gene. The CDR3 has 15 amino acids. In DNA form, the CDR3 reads TGTGCCAGCAGCTTCCCTAGCGGGAGTTCTAATGAGCAGTTCTTC. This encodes CASSFPSGSSNEQFF. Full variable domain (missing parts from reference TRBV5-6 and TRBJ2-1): DAGVTQSPTHLIKTRGQQVTLRCSPKSGHDTVSWYQQALGQGPQFIFQYYEEEERQRGNFPDRFSGHQFPNYSSELNVNALLLGDSALYLCASSFPSGSSNEQFFGPGTRLTVL.

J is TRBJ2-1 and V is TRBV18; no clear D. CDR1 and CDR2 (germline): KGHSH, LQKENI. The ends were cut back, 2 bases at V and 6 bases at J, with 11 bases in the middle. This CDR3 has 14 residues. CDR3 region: CASSPTTPANEQFF. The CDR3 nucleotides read TGTGCCAGCTCACCAACGACTCCCGCCAATGAGCAGTTCTTC.

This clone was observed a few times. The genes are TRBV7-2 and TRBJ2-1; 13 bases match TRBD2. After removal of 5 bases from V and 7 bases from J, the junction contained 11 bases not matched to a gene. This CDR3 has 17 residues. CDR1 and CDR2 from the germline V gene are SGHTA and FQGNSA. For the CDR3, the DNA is TGTGCCAGCAGCCGCGGACTAGCGGGAGCGATTGGGAATGAGCAGTTCTTC. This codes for CASSRGLAGAIGNEQFF. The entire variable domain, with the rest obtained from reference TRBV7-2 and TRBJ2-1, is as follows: GAGVSQSPSNKVTEKGKDVELRCDPISGHTALYWYRQSLGQGLEFLIYFQGNSAPDKSGLPSDRFSAERTGGSVSTLTIQRTQQEDSAVYLCASSRGLAGAIGNEQFFGPGTRLTVL.

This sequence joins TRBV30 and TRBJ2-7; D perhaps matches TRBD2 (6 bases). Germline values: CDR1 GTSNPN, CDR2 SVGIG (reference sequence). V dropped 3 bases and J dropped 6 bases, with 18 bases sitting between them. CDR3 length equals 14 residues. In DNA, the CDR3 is TGTGCCTGGAGGTGGTGGAGGGAGCCGTCCGAGCAGTACTTC. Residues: CAWRWWREPSEQYF.

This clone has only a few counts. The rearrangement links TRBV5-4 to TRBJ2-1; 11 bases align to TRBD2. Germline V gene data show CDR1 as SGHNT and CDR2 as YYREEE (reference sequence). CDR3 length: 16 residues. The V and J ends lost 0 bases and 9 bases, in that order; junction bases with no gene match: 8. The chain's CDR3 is CASSLAVSGRVVEQFF. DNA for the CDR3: TGTGCCAGCAGCTTGGCCGTTAGCGGGAGGGTTGTTGAGCAGTTCTTC.

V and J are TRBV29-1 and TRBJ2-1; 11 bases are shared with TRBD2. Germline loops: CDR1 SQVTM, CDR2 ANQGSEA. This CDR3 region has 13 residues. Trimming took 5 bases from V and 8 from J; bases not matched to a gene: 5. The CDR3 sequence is CSVHSGRVDEQFF. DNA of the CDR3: TGCAGCGTTCATAGCGGGAGGGTTGATGAGCAGTTCTTC.

The CDR3 DNA is TGTGCCAGCAGGACAGGGAACACCGGGGAGCTGTTTTTT. Protein: CASRTGNTGELFF. The gene calls are TRBV7-6 and TRBJ2-2; D perhaps matches TRBD1 (6 bases). The length of the CDR3 is 13 residues. V was pared by 6 bases and J by 1 base, with 6 bases between. CDR1 and CDR2 from the germline V gene are SGHVS and FNYEAQ.